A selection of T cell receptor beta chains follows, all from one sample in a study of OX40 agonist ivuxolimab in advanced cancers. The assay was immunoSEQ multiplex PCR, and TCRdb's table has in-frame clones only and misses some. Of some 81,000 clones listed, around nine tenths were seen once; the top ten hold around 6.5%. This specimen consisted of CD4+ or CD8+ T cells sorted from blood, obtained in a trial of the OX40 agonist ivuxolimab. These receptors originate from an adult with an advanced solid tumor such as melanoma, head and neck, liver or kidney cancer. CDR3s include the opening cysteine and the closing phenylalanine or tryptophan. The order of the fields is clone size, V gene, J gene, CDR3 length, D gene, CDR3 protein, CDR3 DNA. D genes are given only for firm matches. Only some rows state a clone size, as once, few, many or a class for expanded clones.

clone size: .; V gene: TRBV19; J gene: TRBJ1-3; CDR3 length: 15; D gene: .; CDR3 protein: CASSMQRGSGNTIYF; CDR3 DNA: TGTGCCAGTAGTATGCAAAGGGGCTCTGGAAACACCATATATTTT
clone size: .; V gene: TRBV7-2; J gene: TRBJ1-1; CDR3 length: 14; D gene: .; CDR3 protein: CASSPGGMNTEAFF; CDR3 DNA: TGTGCCAGCAGCCCGGGGGGGATGAACACTGAAGCTTTCTTT
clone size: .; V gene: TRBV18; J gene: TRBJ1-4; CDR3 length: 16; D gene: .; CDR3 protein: CASSPLGGAKNEKLFF; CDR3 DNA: TGTGCCAGCTCGCCTCTCGGGGGGGCAAAGAATGAAAAACTGTTTTTT
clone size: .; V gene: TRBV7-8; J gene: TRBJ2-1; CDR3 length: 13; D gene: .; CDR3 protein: CASSFTRSDEQFF; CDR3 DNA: TGTGCCAGCAGCTTCACTAGATCGGATGAGCAGTTCTTC
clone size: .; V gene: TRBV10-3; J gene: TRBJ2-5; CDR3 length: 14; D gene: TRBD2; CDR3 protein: CAIRPGLAEETQYF; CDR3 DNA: TGTGCCATCAGGCCGGGACTAGCAGAAGAGACCCAGTACTTC
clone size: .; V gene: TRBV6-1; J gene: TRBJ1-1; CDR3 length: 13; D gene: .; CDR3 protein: CASRLAANTEAFF; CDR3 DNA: TGTGCCAGCAGGCTCGCCGCGAACACTGAAGCTTTCTTT
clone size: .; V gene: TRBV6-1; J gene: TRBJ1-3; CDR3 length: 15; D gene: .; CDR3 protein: CASSQIRGSGNTIYF; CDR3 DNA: TGTGCCAGCAGTCAGATCCGGGGCTCTGGAAACACCATATATTTT
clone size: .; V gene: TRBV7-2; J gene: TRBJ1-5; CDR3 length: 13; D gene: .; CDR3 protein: CASSLVKDQPQHF; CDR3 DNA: TGTGCCAGCAGCTTAGTGAAGGATCAGCCCCAGCATTTT
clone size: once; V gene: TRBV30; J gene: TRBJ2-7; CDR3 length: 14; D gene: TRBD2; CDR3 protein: CAWKMGGSSYEQYF; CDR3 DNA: TGTGCCTGGAAGATGGGCGGGAGCTCCTACGAGCAGTACTTC
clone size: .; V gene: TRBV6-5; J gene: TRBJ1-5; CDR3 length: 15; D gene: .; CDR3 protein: CASSSRGIAMGTQHF; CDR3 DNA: TGTGCCAGCAGTTCCAGGGGAATAGCAATGGGGACCCAGCATTTT
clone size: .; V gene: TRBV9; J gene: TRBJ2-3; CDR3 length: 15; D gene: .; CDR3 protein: CASSVTAAGTDTQYF; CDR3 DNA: TGTGCCAGCAGCGTCACAGCGGCGGGGACAGATACGCAGTATTTT
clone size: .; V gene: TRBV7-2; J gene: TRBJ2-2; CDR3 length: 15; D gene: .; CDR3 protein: CASSRAGSNTGELFF; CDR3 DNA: TGTGCCAGCAGCCGAGCCGGATCGAACACCGGGGAGCTGTTTTTT
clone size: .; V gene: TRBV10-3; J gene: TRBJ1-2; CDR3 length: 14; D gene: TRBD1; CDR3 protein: CAISEPGTVSGYTF; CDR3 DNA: TGTGCCATCAGTGAGCCGGGGACAGTTTCTGGCTACACCTTC
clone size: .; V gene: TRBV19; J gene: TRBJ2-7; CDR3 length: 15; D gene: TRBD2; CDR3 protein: CASRITPGGSYEQYF; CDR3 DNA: TGTGCCAGTAGGATTACACCGGGAGGCTCCTACGAGCAGTACTTC
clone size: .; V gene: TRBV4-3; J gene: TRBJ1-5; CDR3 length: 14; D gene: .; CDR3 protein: CASSPDHFNQPQHF; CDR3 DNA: TGCGCCAGCAGCCCCGATCATTTCAATCAGCCCCAGCATTTT
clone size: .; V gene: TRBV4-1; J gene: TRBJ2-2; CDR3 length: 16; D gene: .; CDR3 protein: CASSQGVGVRTGELFF; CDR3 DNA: TGCGCCAGCAGCCAAGGCGTGGGAGTACGGACCGGGGAGCTGTTTTTT
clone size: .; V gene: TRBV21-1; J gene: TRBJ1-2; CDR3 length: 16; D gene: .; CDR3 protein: CASSKEATGGCYGYTF; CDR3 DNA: TGTGCCAGCAGCAAAGAGGCGACAGGGGGTTGCTATGGCTACACCTTC
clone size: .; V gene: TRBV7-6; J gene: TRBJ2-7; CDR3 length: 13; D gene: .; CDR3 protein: CASSLTGLGEQYF; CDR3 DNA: TGTGCCAGCAGCTTGACGGGGCTGGGGGAGCAGTACTTC
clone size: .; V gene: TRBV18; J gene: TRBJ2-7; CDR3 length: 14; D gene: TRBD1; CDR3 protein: CASSPSVTGHEQYF; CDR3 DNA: TGTGCCAGCTCACCGAGTGTGACAGGGCACGAGCAGTACTTC
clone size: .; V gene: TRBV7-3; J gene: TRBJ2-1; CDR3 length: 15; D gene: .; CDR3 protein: CASSPTPSSYNEQFF; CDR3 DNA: TGTGCCAGCAGTCCTACTCCTAGCTCCTACAATGAGCAGTTCTTC
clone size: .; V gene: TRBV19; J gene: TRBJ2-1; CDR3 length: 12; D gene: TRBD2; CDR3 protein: CASSSRPGGQFF; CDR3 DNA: TGTGCCAGTAGTTCCCGGCCGGGGGGGCAGTTCTTC
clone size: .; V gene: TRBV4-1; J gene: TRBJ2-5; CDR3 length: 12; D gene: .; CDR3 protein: CASSQDFETQYF; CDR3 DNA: TGCGCCAGCAGCCAAGATTTCGAGACCCAGTACTTC
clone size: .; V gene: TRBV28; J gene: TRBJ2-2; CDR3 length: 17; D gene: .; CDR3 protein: CASSLYGLGVDAGELFF; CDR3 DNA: TGTGCCAGCAGTTTATACGGCCTAGGGGTCGACGCCGGGGAGCTGTTTTTT
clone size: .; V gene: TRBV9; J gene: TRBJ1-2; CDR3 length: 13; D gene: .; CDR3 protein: CASSVDRNYGYTF; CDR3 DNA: TGTGCCAGCAGCGTTGACAGGAACTATGGCTACACCTTC
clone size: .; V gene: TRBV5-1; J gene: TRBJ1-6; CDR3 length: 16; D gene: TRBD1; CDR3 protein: CASSLSGTAQNSPLHF; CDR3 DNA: TGCGCCAGCAGCTTGTCCGGGACAGCCCAGAATTCACCCCTCCACTTT
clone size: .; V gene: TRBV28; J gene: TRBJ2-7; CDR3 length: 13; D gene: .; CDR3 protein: CASSLRGALEQYF; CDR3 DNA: TGTGCCAGCAGTTTAAGGGGGGCTCTCGAGCAGTACTTC
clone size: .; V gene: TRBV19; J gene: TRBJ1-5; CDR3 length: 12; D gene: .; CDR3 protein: CASSIVQGPQHF; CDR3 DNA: TGTGCCAGTAGTATCGTACAGGGTCCCCAGCATTTT
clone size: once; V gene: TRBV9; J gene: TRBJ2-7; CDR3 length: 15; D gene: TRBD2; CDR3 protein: CASSPRTSGAYEQYF; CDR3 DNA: TGTGCCAGCAGCCCGCGGACTAGCGGAGCATACGAGCAGTACTTC
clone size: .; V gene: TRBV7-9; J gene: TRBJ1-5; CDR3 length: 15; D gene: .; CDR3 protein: CASSLEGRSNQPQHF; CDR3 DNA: TGTGCCAGCAGCCTCGAGGGACGAAGCAATCAGCCCCAGCATTTT
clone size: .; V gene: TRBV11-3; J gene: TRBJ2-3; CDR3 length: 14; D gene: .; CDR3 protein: CASSLAGERDTQYF; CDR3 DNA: TGTGCCAGCAGCTTAGCGGGGGAAAGAGATACGCAGTATTTT
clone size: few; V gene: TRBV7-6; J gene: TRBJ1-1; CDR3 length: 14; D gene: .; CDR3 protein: CASSLQGEWAEAFF; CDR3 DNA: TGTGCCAGCAGCTTACAGGGTGAATGGGCTGAAGCTTTCTTT
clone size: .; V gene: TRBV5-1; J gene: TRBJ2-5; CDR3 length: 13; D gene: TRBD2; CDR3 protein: CASSVTSGGTQYF; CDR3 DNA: TGCGCCAGCAGCGTAACTAGCGGAGGGACCCAGTACTTC
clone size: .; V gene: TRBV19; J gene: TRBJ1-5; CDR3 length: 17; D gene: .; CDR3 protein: CASSGQPGRFNNQPQHF; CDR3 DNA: TGTGCCAGTAGTGGCCAACCCGGACGTTTTAACAATCAGCCCCAGCATTTT
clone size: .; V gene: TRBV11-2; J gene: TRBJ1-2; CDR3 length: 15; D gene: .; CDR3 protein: CASSLDRASNYGYTF; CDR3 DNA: TGTGCCAGCAGCTTAGATCGAGCCAGTAACTATGGCTACACCTTC
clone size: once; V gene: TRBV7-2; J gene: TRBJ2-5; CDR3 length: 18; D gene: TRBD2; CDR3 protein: CASSSTGTSGSWPETQYF; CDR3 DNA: TGTGCCAGCAGCTCGACCGGGACTAGCGGGAGTTGGCCAGAGACCCAGTACTTC
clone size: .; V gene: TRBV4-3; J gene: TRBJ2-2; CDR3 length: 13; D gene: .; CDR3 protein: CASSQLYAGELFF; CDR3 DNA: TGCGCCAGCAGCCAACTCTACGCCGGGGAGCTGTTTTTT
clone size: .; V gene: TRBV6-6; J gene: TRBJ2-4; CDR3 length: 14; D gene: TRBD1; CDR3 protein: CASSGQGPKNIQYF; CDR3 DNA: TGTGCCAGCAGTGGACAGGGTCCCAAAAACATTCAGTACTTC
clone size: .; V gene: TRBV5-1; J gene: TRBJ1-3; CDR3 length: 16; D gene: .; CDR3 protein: CASRSDRLNSGNTIYF; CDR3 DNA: TGCGCCAGCAGATCCGACAGACTTAACTCTGGAAACACCATATATTTT
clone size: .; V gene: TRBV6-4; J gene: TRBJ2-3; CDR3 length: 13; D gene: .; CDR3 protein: CASSLTTGGTQYF; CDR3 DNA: TGTGCCAGCAGCCTCACTACTGGCGGTACGCAGTATTTT
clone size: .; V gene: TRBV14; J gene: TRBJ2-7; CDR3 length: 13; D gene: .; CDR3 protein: CASSQERGWEQYF; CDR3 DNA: TGTGCCAGCAGCCAAGAACGAGGGTGGGAGCAGTACTTC
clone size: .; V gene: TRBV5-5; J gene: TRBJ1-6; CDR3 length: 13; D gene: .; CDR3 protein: CASSRPTVSPLHF; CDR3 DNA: TGTGCCAGCAGCCGTCCGACGGTTTCACCCCTCCACTTT
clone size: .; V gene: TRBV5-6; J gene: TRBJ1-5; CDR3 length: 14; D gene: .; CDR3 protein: CASSLVWQGQPQHF; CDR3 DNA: TGTGCCAGCAGCTTGGTGTGGCAGGGACAGCCCCAGCATTTT
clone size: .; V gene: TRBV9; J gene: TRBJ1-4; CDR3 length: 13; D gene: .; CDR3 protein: CASSVRGDEKLFF; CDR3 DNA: TGTGCCAGCAGCGTTAGGGGGGATGAAAAACTGTTTTTT
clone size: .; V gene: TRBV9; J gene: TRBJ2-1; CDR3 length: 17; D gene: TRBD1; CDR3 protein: CASSKGPGQGARNEQFF; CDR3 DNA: TGTGCCAGCAGCAAGGGGCCGGGACAGGGGGCGCGAAATGAGCAGTTCTTC
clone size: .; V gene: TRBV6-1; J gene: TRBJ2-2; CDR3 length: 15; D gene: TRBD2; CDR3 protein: CASSIAGVGTGELFF; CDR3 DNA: TGTGCCAGCAGCATAGCGGGAGTAGGTACCGGGGAGCTGTTTTTT
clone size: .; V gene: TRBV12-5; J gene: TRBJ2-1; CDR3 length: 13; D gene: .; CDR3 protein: CASDIQFSGGQFF; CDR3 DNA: TGTGCTAGTGACATACAGTTTTCCGGGGGCCAGTTCTTC
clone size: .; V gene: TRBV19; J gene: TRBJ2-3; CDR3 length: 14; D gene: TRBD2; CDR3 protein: CASSSLAGADTQYF; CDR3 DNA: TGTGCCAGTAGTTCCCTAGCGGGAGCTGATACGCAGTATTTT
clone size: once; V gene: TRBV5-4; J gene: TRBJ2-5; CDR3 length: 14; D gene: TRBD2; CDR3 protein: CASSQKGLKETQYF; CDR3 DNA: TGTGCCAGCAGTCAAAAGGGACTAAAAGAGACCCAGTACTTC
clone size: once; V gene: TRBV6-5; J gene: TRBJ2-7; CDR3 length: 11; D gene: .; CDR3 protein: CASSNGQNPYF; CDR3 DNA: TGTGCCAGCAGTAACGGACAGAACCCGTACTTC
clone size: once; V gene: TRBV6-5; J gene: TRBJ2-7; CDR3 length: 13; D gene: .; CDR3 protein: CASSQRGFYEQYF; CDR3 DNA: TGTGCCAGCAGTCAACGGGGATTCTACGAGCAGTACTTC
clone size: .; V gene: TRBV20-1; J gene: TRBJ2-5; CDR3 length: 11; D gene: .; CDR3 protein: CSAGTEETQYF; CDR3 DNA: TGCAGTGCCGGGACGGAAGAGACCCAGTACTTC
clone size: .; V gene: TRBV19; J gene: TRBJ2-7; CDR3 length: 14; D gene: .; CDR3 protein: CASSARRGFYEQYF; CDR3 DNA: TGTGCCAGTAGTGCGAGACGGGGCTTCTACGAGCAGTACTTC
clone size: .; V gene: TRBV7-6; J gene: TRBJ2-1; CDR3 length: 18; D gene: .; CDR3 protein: CASSSERGLDRNYNEQFF; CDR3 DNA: TGTGCCAGCAGCTCAGAGCGCGGACTGGATAGAAACTACAATGAGCAGTTCTTC